A single sample is the source of the 9 T cell receptor beta chains below, sequenced in a study of T cell responses to AZD1222 COVID-19 vaccine. Some clones are missing from TCRdb's copy, which holds only in-frame ones; the method was immunoSEQ multiplex PCR. The table shows roughly 200,000 clones, with 80% to 95% occurring only once. This material consisted of peripheral blood, taken 28 days after the second AZD1222 dose. Receptor source: an adult who received the AZD1222 COVID-19 vaccine.

This sequence joins TRBV19 and TRBJ1-2; D uncertain. Germline CDR1 is LNHDA and CDR2 is SQIVND (reference sequence). The V end lost 5 bases, the J end lost 1 base, and 8 bases lay between the germline ends. This CDR3 region has 13 residues. The CDR3 loop reads CASSVGFNYGYTF. The CDR3 coding sequence is TGTGCCAGTAGTGTGGGATTTAACTATGGCTACACCTTC.

The CDR3: CASNDRGREGYTF. Here the CDR3 DNA reads TGTGCCAGCAATGACAGGGGGCGGGAGGGCTACACCTTC. V gene TRBV28 combines with J gene TRBJ1-2; TRBD1 agrees at 10 bases. The germline gives CDR1 MDHEN, CDR2 SYDVKM. CDR3 size: 13 residues. V lost 7 bases, J lost 8 bases, and 7 bases stayed unmatched.

The rearrangement links TRBV30 to TRBJ2-7; TRBD1 agrees at 9 bases. Trimming cost V 3 bases and J 5 bases; bases outside gene matches: 11. The length of the CDR3 is 15 residues. From germline, CDR1 is GTSNPN and CDR2 SVGIG (reference sequence). The CDR3 DNA reads TGTGCCTGGAGGGACCGGGGACAGGGCGACAACGAGCAGTACTTC. It is translated as CAWRDRGQGDNEQYF.

V and J are TRBV6-5 and TRBJ1-2; no definite D call. CDR3 length: 15 amino acids. Trimming took off 5 bases at V and 4 bases at J, with 17 bases between the two ends. Per germline, CDR1 MNHEY and CDR2 SVGAGI. The CDR3 region has the DNA TGTGCCAGCAGTCTCCGCAGAGAGACTTTCTATGGCTACACCTTC. This sequence encodes CASSLRRETFYGYTF.

CDR3 sequence: CASTTTGNEQYF. In DNA, the CDR3 is TGCGCCAGCACGACGACAGGGAACGAGCAGTACTTC. V is TRBV5-1 and J is TRBJ2-7; TRBD1 aligns across 7 bases. CDR3 length: 12 residues. V trimming: 6 bases; J trimming: 5 bases; junction bases outside the gene matches: 5. CDR1 is SGHRS, CDR2 YFSETQ, per germline. Full variable domain (rest looked up from reference TRBV5-1 and TRBJ2-7): KAGVTQTPRYLIKTRGQQVTLSCSPISGHRSVSWYQQTPGQGLQFLFEYFSETQRNKGNFPGRFSGRQFSNSRSEMNVSTLELGDSALYLCASTTTGNEQYFGPGTRLTVT.

The J gene is TRBJ1-2, the V gene TRBV4-3; D uncertain. Trimming took 4 bases from V and 4 from J, leaving 13 bases between them. Looked up from germline, CDR1 is LGHNA and CDR2 is YSLEER. The length of the CDR3 is 14 residues. CDR3 in amino acids: CASSPLVGIYGYTF. The CDR3 DNA reads as TGCGCCAGCAGCCCCCTCGTCGGAATCTATGGCTACACCTTC.

The chain is built from TRBV5-6 and TRBJ2-2, with 7 bases fitting TRBD2. The V segment lost 4 bases and the J segment 5 bases; nucleotides outside the gene matches: 11. This CDR3 has 16 amino acids. In germline, CDR1 is SGHDT, CDR2 YYEEEE. The CDR3 DNA is TGTGCCAGCAGCCGGTCGGGGGGAGGTCGTACCGGGGAGCTGTTTTTT. Residues: CASSRSGGGRTGELFF.

The CDR3 here is CASSRGAVRQRDQPQHF. CDR3 sequence (DNA): TGCGCCAGCAGCCGTGGGGCAGTTCGCCAACGAGATCAGCCCCAGCATTTT. This chain links TRBV4-1 with TRBJ1-5; TRBD1 might be the D (5 bases). The CDR3 is 17 residues long. The V and J ends lost 4 bases and 5 bases respectively, with 21 bases between them. Looked up from germline, CDR1 is MGHRA and CDR2 is YSYEKL.

The V and J genes are TRBV14 and TRBJ2-1; 7 bases map to TRBD2. In germline, CDR1 is SGHDN, CDR2 FVKESK. The CDR3 contains 16 residues. The V segment lost 4 bases and the J segment 0 bases; nucleotides outside the gene matches: 6. The CDR3: CASSPTLAASYNEQFF. In nucleotides, the CDR3 is TGTGCCAGCAGCCCGACCCTAGCGGCCTCCTACAATGAGCAGTTCTTC.